These 8 T cell receptor beta chains were sequenced from one sample in a study of technical replicates of blood from a handful of donors. Profiled with immunoSEQ multiplex PCR; TCRdb holds only in-frame clones, not every one. The table lists around 58,000 clones, 80% to 90% of them singletons. Source material: PBMCs. The receptors come from a human donor in good health. Some clones in this sample may be carry-over from other donors' samples.

The chain links TRBV9 to TRBJ2-1; maybe TRBD2 (6 bases). Trimming shortened V by 0 bases and J by 0 bases, and 16 bases separated the two germline ends. There are 18 residues in the CDR3. Looked up from germline, CDR1 is SGDLS and CDR2 is YYNGEE. The chain's CDR3 is CASSVGGSGSSSYNEQFF. The CDR3 region has the DNA TGTGCCAGCAGCGTAGGGGGTAGCGGTTCGTCCTCCTACAATGAGCAGTTCTTC.

The chain recombines TRBV7-3 with TRBJ2-1; 11 bases are shared with TRBD2. The J segment lost 8 bases and the V segment lost 5 bases, leaving 8 bases of the junction unmatched. The V gene's germline CDR1 is SGHTA and CDR2 FQGTGA. The CDR3 sequence is 15 residues long. CDR3 bases: TGTGCCAGCAGCCACCGACTAGCGGGAATCGATGAGCAGTTCTTC. Protein product: CASSHRLAGIDEQFF.

The rearrangement joins TRBV7-2 to TRBJ2-3; 7 positions match TRBD2. V was clipped by 0 bases and J by 7 bases; unmatched bases: 4. In germline, CDR1 is SGHTA, CDR2 FQGNSA. The CDR3 runs 14 residues. CDR3 protein: CASSLAGGGNTQYF. The DNA for the CDR3 is TGTGCCAGCAGCTTAGCAGGCGGGGGAAATACGCAGTATTTT.

CDR3 region: CASRQGGANSNSPLHF. As DNA, the CDR3 is TGTGCCAGCAGGCAAGGTGGGGCTAATAGTAATTCACCCCTCCACTTT. This chain links TRBV7-8 with TRBJ1-6, with a possible D match to TRBD1 (5 bases). Trimming removed 6 bases from V and 6 bases from J, with 18 bases in between. The CDR3 loop spans 16 amino acids. Germline V CDR1 and CDR2: SGHVS, FQNEAQ. Drawing the rest from reference TRBV7-8 and TRBJ1-6, the complete variable domain is GAGVSQSPRYKVAKRGQDVALRCDPISGHVSLFWYQQALGQGPEFLTYFQNEAQLDKSGLPSDRFFAERPEGSVSTLKIQRTQQEDSAVYLCASRQGGANSNSPLHFGNGTRLTVT.

The chain has TRBV7-9 and TRBJ2-5, with TRBD1 matching 7 bases. Germline V gene sequence: CDR1 SEHNR, CDR2 FQNEAQ (reference sequence). V dropped 6 bases and J dropped 6; count of bases not matched to a gene: 10. The CDR3 covers 14 residues. The CDR3 loop is CASRSPGQLKTQYF. CDR3 sequence (DNA): TGTGCCAGCAGGTCTCCGGGACAGTTGAAGACCCAGTACTTC.

The chain recombines TRBV21-1 with TRBJ2-7; the DNA was not compared with TRBD2, the D call given in the table. TRBV21-1 is a known pseudogene. This CDR3 has 16 residues. CDR3 sequence (DNA): TGTGCCAGCAGCACCCGGGCCGGCGGGGGGATTGACGAGCAGTACTTC. This translates into CASSTRAGGGIDEQYF.

The sample holds a few counts of this clone. In DNA form, the CDR3 reads TGTGCCTGGAGTATCTCCGCGCGTGGCTACACCTTC. Protein sequence: CAWSISARGYTF. The V gene is TRBV30, the J gene TRBJ1-2; D is undetermined. This CDR3 comprises 12 residues. V was trimmed by 2 bases and J by 7 bases, leaving 11 bases between them. In germline, CDR1 is GTSNPN, CDR2 SVGIG (reference sequence).

The V and J genes are TRBV6-1 and TRBJ1-4; maybe TRBD1 (5 bases). This CDR3 contains 15 residues. The germline V gene encodes CDR1 MNHNS and CDR2 SASEGT. Trimming removed 5 bases from V and 8 bases from J, with 18 bases in between. DNA for the CDR3: TGTGCCAGCAGTCCGAACTACGGGGGTGGAGAAAAACTGTTTTTT. Amino acids: CASSPNYGGGEKLFF.